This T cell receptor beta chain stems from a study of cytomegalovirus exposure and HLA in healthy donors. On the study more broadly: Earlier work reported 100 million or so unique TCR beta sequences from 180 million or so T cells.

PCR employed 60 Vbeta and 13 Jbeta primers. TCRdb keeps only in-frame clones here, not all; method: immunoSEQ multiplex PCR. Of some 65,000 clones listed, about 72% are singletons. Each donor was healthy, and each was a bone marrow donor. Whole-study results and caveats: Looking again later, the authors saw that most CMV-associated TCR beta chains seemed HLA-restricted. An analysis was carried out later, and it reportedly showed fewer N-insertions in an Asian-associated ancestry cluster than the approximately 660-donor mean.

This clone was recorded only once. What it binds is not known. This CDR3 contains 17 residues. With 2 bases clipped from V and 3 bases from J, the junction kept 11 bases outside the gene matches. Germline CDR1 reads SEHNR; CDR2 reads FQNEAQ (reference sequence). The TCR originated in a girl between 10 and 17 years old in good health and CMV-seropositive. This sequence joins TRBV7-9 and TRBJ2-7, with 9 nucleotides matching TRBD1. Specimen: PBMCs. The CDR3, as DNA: TGTGCCAGCAGCTTAATTTTCGGGACAGGGAATAACTACGAGCAGTACTTC. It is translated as CASSLIFGTGNNYEQYF. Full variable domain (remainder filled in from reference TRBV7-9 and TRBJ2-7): DTGVSQNPRHKITKRGQNVTFRCDPISEHNRLYWYRQTLGQGPEFLTYFQNEAQLEKSRLLSDRFSAERPKGSFSTLEIQRTEQGDSAMYLCASSLIFGTGNNYEQYFGPGTRLTVT.